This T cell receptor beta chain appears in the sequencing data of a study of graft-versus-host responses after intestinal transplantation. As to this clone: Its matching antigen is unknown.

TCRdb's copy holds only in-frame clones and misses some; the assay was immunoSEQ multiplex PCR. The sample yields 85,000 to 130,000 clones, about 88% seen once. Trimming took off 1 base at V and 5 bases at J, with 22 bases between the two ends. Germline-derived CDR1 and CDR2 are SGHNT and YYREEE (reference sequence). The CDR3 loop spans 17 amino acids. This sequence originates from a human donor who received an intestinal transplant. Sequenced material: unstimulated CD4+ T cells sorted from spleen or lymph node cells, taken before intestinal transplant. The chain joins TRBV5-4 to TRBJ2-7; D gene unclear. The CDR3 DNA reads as TGTGCCAGCAGCTTGATGACTGCCGGGCCTCTAGACCACGAGCAGTACTTC. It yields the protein CASSLMTAGPLDHEQYF.